The 18 T cell receptor beta chains below come from one sample, sequenced in a study of cytomegalovirus exposure and HLA in healthy donors. PCR employed 60 Vbeta and 13 Jbeta primers. The protocol was immunoSEQ multiplex PCR, while the TCRdb copy is restricted to in-frame clones and leaves out a portion. The sample lists about 130,000 clones; approximately 74% were seen once. Sequencing was carried out using PBMCs. These receptors were taken from a male donor in good health and CMV-seronegative.

This clone was observed once. V usage is TRBV13 and J usage is TRBJ1-3, with D perhaps matching TRBD1 (5 bases). Germline CDR1 and CDR2: PRHDT and FYEKMQ (reference sequence). This CDR3 is built from 14 residues. The ends were cut back, 2 bases at V and 2 bases at J, with 7 bases in the middle. The CDR3 DNA reads as TGTGCCAGCAGCTTACAAGGGGCTGGAAACACCATATATTTT. This gives the protein CASSLQGAGNTIYF.

The rearrangement links TRBV5-1 to TRBJ2-5; unclear D gene. The germline V gene has CDR1 SGHRS and CDR2 YFSETQ. The CDR3 is made up of 15 amino acids. V was cut by 4 bases and J by 3 bases, with 16 bases left in between. The DNA for the CDR3 is TGCGCCAGCAGCCAAAGGCGCGGTAGAGAAGAGACCCAGTACTTC. Amino acids: CASSQRRGREETQYF.

The V and J genes are TRBV18 and TRBJ2-3; 9 bases map to TRBD2. This CDR3 comprises 18 residues. Trimming at V came to 0 bases and at J to 0 bases, leaving 7 bases not matched to a gene. The germline CDR1 and CDR2 sequences are KGHSH and LQKENI. CDR3 sequence: CASSPPAGGRVSTDTQYF. DNA for the CDR3: TGTGCCAGCTCACCACCGGCGGGAGGGCGAGTAAGCACAGATACGCAGTATTTT.

V is TRBV28 and J is TRBJ2-3; D might be TRBD2 (6 bases). The CDR3 is 16 residues long. The V gene lost 0 bases and the J gene lost 4 bases, with 14 bases spanning the gap. CDR1 and CDR2 from the germline V gene are MDHEN and SYDVKM. The CDR3 spells CASSLWTGGTADTQYF. CDR3 sequence (DNA): TGTGCCAGCAGTTTATGGACTGGCGGGACCGCAGATACGCAGTATTTT.

The CDR3 DNA follows: TGTGCCAGCAGTTTATACAGGAGTATCCATGGCTACACCTTC. It codes for CASSLYRSIHGYTF. The rearrangement joins TRBV28 to TRBJ1-2, with D possibly TRBD1 on 5 matching bases. V was pared by 1 base and J by 6 bases, with 12 bases between. The CDR3 contains 14 residues. From germline, CDR1 is MDHEN and CDR2 SYDVKM.

V is TRBV14 and J is TRBJ2-7, with D tentatively TRBD2 (5 bases). Germline lookup yields CDR1 SGHDN and CDR2 FVKESK. This CDR3 has 15 amino acids. V lost 0 bases, J lost 6 bases, and 15 bases lay in between. The CDR3 bases are TGTGCCAGCAGCCAAGATCCGCGGGCGAAGGCCGAGCAGTACTTC. It translates to CASSQDPRAKAEQYF.

This rearrangement joins TRBV28 to TRBJ1-6; no firm D call. Germline V lookup: CDR1 MDHEN, CDR2 SYDVKM. CDR3 length: 14 amino acids. Trimming removed 3 bases from V and 3 bases from J, with 6 bases in between. The CDR3 region is CASSFLDYNSPLHF. CDR3 coding DNA: TGTGCCAGCAGTTTTTTAGACTATAATTCACCCCTCCACTTT. Combining the CDR3 with reference TRBV28 and TRBJ1-6 gives the whole variable domain DVKVTQSSRYLVKRTGEKVFLECVQDMDHENMFWYRQDPGLGLRLIYFSYDVKMKEKGDIPEGYSVSREKKERFSLILESASTNQTSMYLCASSFLDYNSPLHFGNGTRLTVT.

The CDR3 DNA reads TGTGCCAGCAGCTTGGGGACAGGGCTACACCGGGAGCTGTTTTTT. This encodes CASSLGTGLHRELFF. The chain couples TRBV5-5 to TRBJ2-2, with 8 bases that match TRBD1. Germline CDR1 reads SGHKS; CDR2 reads YYEKEE (reference sequence). The CDR3 length is 15 residues. After removal of 0 bases from V and 9 bases from J, the junction contained 7 bases not matched to a gene.

V is TRBV30 and J is TRBJ1-6; D call uncertain. Trimming pared 5 bases from V and 7 bases from J, leaving 6 bases between. This CDR3 is 11 amino acids long. CDR1 GTSNPN and CDR2 SVGIG come from the germline V gene (reference sequence). CDR3 nucleotide sequence: TGTGCCTGGGGGCCGAATTCACCCCTCCACTTT. Protein sequence: CAWGPNSPLHF.

The chain couples TRBV13 to TRBJ1-1; D uncertain. The CDR3 has 17 amino acids. Trimming took 4 bases from V and 1 from J, leaving 19 bases between them. Per germline, CDR1 PRHDT and CDR2 FYEKMQ (reference sequence). The CDR3 nucleotides are TGTGCCAGCAGCTCAGGCCCCCGAGGGCTACCGAACACTGAAGCTTTCTTT. This encodes CASSSGPRGLPNTEAFF.

This chain connects TRBV4-1 to TRBJ2-5; tentative D call: TRBD2 (5 bases). There are 15 residues in the CDR3. Germline assignment: CDR1 MGHRA and CDR2 YSYEKL. The V and J ends lost 0 bases and 4 bases respectively, with 12 bases between them. Here the CDR3 DNA reads TGCGCCAGCAGCCAAGAATCGGGAAGGCGAGAGACCCAGTACTTC. This translates into CASSQESGRRETQYF.

The chain carries TRBV11-2 and TRBJ2-7, with TRBD2 identical over 8 bases. V lost 5 bases to trimming and J lost 3 bases; unmatched junction nucleotides: 9. Germline V lookup: CDR1 SGHAT, CDR2 FQNNGV. This CDR3 is 15 amino acids long. The chain's CDR3 is CASSRSGGPRYEQYF. As DNA, the CDR3 is TGTGCCAGCAGCCGCTCGGGAGGGCCACGCTACGAGCAGTACTTC.

The V gene is TRBV27, the J gene TRBJ2-5; D is undetermined. V was pared by 4 bases and J by 1 base, with 13 bases between. Per germline, CDR1 MNHEY and CDR2 SMNVEV (reference sequence). CDR3 size: 15 residues. The CDR3, as DNA: TGTGCCAGCAGTTCCCTCGCCTGGAGCCAAGAGACCCAGTACTTC. Its protein is CASSSLAWSQETQYF.

The V gene is TRBV4-3, the J gene TRBJ2-7; 7 nucleotides line up with TRBD1. The CDR3 is made up of 15 amino acids. Germline CDR1 reads LGHNA; CDR2 reads YSLEER. V gave up 0 bases and J gave up 4 bases; unmatched junction bases: 6. The CDR3 loop reads CASSQDYQGVYEQYF. CDR3 DNA sequence: TGCGCCAGCAGCCAAGATTACCAGGGGGTGTACGAGCAGTACTTC.

The chain employs TRBV5-5 and TRBJ2-3, with 11 bases that match TRBD2. V shed 0 bases, J shed 6 bases, and the junction held 9 bases outside the gene matches. CDR3 size: 17 residues. Germline lookup yields CDR1 SGHKS and CDR2 YYEKEE (reference sequence). The CDR3 sequence: CASSLVTSGNPGDTQYF. The CDR3 nucleotides are TGTGCCAGCAGCTTGGTGACTAGCGGGAACCCGGGGGATACGCAGTATTTT.

CDR3 coding DNA: TGTGCCATCAGTGGGGGAGAAGGAAACACCATATATTTT. It specifies CAISGGEGNTIYF. V gene TRBV10-3 combines with J gene TRBJ1-3; D is uncertain. CDR3 length: 13 residues. Germline V gene lookup returns CDR1 ENHRY and CDR2 SYGVKD. Deletions cut 4 bases from V and 4 bases from J, with 8 bases between.

By proportion, this clone is medium-sized. The chain combines TRBV5-4 with TRBJ1-2, with D possibly being TRBD1 (5 bases). With 5 bases removed from V and 2 bases from J, the gap between germline ends came to 13 bases. This CDR3 is built from 14 residues. Germline loops: CDR1 SGHNT, CDR2 YYREEE (reference sequence). CDR3 DNA: TGTGCCAGCAGGCCCGCGACAGCAAACTATGGCTACACCTTC. Translated: CASRPATANYGYTF. Looking up the rest from reference TRBV5-4 and TRBJ1-2 gives the full variable domain: ETGVTQSPTHLIKTRGQQVTLRCSSQSGHNTVSWYQQALGQGPQFIFQYYREEENGRGNFPPRFSGLQFPNYSSELNVNALELDDSALYLCASRPATANYGYTFGSGTRLTVV.

The V gene is TRBV4-3, the J gene TRBJ2-1; 9 bases are a match to TRBD2. The CDR3 has 18 amino acids. V was clipped by 1 base and J by 5 bases; unmatched bases: 12. Germline CDR1 and CDR2: LGHNA and YSLEER. CDR3 region: CASSQVSRLADLNNEQFF. CDR3 nucleotides: TGCGCCAGCAGCCAAGTTAGTAGACTAGCGGACCTTAACAATGAGCAGTTCTTC.